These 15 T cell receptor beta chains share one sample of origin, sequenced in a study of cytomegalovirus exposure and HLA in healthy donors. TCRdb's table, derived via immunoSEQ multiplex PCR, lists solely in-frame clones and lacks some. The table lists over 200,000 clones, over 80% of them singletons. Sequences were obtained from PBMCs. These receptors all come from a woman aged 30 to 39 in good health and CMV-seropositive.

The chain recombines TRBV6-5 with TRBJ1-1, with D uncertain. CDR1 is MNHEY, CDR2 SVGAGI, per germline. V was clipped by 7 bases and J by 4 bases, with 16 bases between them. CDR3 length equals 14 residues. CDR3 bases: TGTGCCAGCACTCCGAACACCGGAGGCACTGAAGCTTTCTTT. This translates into CASTPNTGGTEAFF.

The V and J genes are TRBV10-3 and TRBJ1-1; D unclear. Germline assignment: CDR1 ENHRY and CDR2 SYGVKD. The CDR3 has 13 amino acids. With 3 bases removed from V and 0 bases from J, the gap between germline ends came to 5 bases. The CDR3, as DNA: TGTGCCATCAGTGACAGGTTGAACACTGAAGCTTTCTTT. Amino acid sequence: CAISDRLNTEAFF.

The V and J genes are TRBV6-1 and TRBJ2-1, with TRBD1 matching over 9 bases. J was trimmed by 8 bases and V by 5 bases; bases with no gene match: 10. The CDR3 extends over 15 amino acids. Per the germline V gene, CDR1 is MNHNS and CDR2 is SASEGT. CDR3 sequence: CASSLRDRELDEQFF. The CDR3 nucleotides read TGTGCCAGCAGTCTCCGGGACAGGGAACTTGATGAGCAGTTCTTC.

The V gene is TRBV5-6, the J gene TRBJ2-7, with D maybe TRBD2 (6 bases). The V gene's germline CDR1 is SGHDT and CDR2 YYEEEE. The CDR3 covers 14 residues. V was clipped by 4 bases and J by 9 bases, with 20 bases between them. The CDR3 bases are TGTGCCAGCAGCCCCCGAGGGACTCAAAGGGGGCAGTACTTC. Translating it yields CASSPRGTQRGQYF.

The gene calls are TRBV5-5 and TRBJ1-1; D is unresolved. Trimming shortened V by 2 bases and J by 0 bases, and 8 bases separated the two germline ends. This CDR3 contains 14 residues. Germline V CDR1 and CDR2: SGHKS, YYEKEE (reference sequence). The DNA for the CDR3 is TGTGCCAGCAGCTTAGGTGTGTTGAACACTGAAGCTTTCTTT. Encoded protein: CASSLGVLNTEAFF.

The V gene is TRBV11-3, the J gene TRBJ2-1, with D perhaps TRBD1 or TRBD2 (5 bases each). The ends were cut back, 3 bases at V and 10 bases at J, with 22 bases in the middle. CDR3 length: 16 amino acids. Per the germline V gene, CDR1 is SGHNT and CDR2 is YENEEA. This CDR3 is CASSLGGPGPRGEQFF. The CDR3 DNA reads TGTGCCAGCAGCTTGGGCGGGCCAGGGCCAAGGGGAGAGCAGTTCTTC.

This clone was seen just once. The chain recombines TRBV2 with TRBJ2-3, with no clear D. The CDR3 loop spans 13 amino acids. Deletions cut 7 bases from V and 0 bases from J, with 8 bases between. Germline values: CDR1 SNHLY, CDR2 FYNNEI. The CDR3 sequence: CASKRASTDTQYF. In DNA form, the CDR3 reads TGTGCCAGCAAACGGGCTAGCACAGATACGCAGTATTTT.

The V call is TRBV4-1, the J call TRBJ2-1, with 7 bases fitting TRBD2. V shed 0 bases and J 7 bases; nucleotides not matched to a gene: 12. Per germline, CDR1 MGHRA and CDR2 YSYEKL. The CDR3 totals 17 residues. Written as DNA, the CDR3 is TGCGCCAGCAGCCAAGATAAATGGGCGGGAGTTTCGAATGAGCAGTTCTTC. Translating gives CASSQDKWAGVSNEQFF.

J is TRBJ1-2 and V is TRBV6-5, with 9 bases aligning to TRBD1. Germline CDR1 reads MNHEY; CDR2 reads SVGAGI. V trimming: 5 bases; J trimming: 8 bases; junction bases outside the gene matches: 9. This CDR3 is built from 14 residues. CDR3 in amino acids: CASSPDRGRRGYTF. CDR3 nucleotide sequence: TGTGCCAGCAGTCCGGACAGGGGCCGGAGAGGCTACACCTTC.

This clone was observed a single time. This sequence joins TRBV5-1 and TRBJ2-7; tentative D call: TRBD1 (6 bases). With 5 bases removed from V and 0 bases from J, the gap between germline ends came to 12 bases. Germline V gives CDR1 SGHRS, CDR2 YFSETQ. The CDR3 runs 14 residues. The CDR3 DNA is TGCGCCAGCAGGTACAGGGATATCTCCTACGAGCAGTACTTC. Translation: CASRYRDISYEQYF.

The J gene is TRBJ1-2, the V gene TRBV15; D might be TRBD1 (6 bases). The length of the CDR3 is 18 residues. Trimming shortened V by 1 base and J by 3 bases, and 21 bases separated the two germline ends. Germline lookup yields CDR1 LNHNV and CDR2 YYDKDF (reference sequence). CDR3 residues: CATSRAWVGGAGDYGYTF. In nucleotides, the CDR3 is TGTGCCACCAGCAGAGCCTGGGTCGGGGGCGCTGGGGACTATGGCTACACCTTC. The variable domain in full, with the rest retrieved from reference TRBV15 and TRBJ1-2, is DAMVIQNPRYQVTQFGKPVTLSCSQTLNHNVMYWYQQKSSQAPKLLFHYYDKDFNNEADTPDNFQSRRPNTSFCFLDIRSPGLGDTAMYLCATSRAWVGGAGDYGYTFGSGTRLTVV.

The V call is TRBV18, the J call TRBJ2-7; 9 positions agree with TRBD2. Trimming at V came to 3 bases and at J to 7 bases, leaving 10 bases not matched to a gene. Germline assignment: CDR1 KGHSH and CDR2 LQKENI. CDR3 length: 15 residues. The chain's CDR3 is CASSPEAGGLAEQYF. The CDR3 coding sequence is TGTGCCAGCTCACCTGAGGCGGGGGGACTAGCTGAGCAGTACTTC. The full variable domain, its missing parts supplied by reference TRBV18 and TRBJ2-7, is NAGVMQNPRHLVRRRGQEARLRCSPMKGHSHVYWYRQLPEEGLKFMVYLQKENIIDESGMPKERFSAEFPKEGPSILRIQQVVRGDSAAYFCASSPEAGGLAEQYFGPGTRLTVT.

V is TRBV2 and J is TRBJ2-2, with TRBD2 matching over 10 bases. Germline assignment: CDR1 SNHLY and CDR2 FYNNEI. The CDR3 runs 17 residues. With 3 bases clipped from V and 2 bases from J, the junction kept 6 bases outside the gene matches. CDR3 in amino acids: CASSDWGTSVNTGELFF. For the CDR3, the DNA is TGTGCCAGCAGTGATTGGGGGACTAGCGTAAACACCGGGGAGCTGTTTTTT.

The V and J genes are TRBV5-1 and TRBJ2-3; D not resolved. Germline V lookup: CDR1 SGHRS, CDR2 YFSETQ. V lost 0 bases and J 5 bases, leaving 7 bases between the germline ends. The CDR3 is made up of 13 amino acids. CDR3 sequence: CASSLAQGDTQYF. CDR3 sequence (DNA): TGCGCCAGCAGCTTGGCTCAAGGAGATACGCAGTATTTT.

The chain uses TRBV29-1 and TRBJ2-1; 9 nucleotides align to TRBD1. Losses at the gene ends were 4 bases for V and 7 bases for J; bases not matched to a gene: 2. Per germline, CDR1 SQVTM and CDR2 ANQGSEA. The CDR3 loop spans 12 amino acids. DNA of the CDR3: TGCAGCGTTGGGGGACAGGGAAATGAGCAGTTCTTC. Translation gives CSVGGQGNEQFF.